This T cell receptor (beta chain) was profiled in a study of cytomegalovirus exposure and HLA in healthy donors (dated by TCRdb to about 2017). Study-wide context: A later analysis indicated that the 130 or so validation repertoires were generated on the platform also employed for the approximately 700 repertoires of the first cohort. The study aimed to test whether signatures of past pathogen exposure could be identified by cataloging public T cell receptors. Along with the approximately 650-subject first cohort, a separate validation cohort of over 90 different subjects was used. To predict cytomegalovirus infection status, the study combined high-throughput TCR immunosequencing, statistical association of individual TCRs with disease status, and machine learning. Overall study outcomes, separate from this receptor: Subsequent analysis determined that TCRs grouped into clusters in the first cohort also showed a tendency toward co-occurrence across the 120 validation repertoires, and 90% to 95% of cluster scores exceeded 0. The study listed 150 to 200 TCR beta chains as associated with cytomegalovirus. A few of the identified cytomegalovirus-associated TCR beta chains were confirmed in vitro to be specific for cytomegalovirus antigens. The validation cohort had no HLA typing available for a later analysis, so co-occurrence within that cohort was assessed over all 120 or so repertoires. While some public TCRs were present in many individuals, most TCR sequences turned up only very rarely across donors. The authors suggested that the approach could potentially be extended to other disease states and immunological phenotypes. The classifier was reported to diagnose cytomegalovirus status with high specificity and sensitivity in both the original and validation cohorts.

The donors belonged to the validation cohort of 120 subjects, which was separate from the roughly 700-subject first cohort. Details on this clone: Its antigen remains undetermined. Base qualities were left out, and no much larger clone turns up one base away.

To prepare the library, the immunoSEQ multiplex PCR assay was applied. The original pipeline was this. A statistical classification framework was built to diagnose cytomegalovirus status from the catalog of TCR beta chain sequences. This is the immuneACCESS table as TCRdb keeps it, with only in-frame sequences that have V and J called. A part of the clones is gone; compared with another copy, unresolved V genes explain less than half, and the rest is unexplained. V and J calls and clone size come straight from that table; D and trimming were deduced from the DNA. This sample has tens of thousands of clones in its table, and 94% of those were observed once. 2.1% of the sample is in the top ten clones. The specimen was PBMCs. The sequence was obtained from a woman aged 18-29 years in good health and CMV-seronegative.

The nucleotides are TGTGCCAGCGCGTGGACAGGGGTAAACTATGGCTACACCTTC. It translates as CASAWTGVNYGYTF. The chain joins TRBV2 to TRBJ1-2; 9 of the junction bases match TRBD1. As encoded in the germline V gene, CDR1 is SNHLY while CDR2 is FYNNEI. Here V drops 8 bases and J drops 2 bases, and the junction holds 6 bases not matched to any gene. Taken from cysteine to phenylalanine, the CDR3 has 14 residues. Kept here is only the CDR3 DNA, which spans 42 bases and is read in frame from base 1.